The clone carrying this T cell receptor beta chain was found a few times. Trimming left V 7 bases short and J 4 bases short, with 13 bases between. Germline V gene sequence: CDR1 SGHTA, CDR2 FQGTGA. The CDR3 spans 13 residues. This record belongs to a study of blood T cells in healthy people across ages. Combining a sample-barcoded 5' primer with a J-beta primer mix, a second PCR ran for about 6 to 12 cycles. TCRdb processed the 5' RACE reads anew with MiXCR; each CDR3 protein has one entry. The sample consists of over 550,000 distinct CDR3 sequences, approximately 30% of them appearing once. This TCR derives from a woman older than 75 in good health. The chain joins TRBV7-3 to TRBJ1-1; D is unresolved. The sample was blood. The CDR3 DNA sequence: TGTGCCAGCACCCTAAAGCGGGGCACTGAAGCTTTCTTT. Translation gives CASTLKRGTEAFF.